This T cell receptor beta chain was sequenced in a study of blood T cell repertoires in COVID-19. Clones were read by immunoSEQ multiplex PCR, and TCRdb kept only the in-frame ones, dropping some. The data show roughly 290,000 clones, roughly 88% seen once. The recovered donors of Cohort 3 showed two negative PCRs, clearance, or symptom resolution. The CDR3 covers 15 residues. V lost 5 bases and J lost 6, with 19 bases in between. Germline lookup yields CDR1 PRHDT and CDR2 FYEKMQ (reference sequence). This sequence joins TRBV13 and TRBJ1-1; tentatively, D is TRBD1 (5 bases). This receptor was identified in a woman between 25 and 40 years old who had recovered from COVID-19. The sequenced sample consisted of PBMCs or T cells enriched from blood (not recorded which). This CDR3 reads CASSAPGFKFPEAFF. The CDR3 bases are TGTGCCAGCAGCGCACCAGGGTTTAAGTTTCCTGAAGCTTTCTTT.